The clone carrying this T cell receptor beta chain was observed a handful of times. This CDR3 comprises 15 residues. V lost 5 bases to trimming and J lost 0 bases, with 10 bases between them. The sample is drawn from a study of T-cell reconstitution after alpha-beta-depleted transplantation in children. Unique molecular identifiers were built into the TCRbeta library. MiXCR, run by TCRdb on the PCR reads, gives a single entry per CDR3 protein. Here the sample spans around 370,000 distinct CDR3 sequences, over 9% being singletons. The genes are TRBV12-3 or TRBV12-4 and TRBJ2-2, with D possibly matching TRBD1 (6 bases). The clonotype originates from a human donor who donated a stem cell graft to a child with acute lymphoblastic leukemia. Sequences were derived from PBMCs from the stem cell graft donor, sampled from the stem cell graft. CDR3 coding DNA: TGTGCCAGCAGTCGGACAGCCACGAACACCGGGGAGCTGTTTTTT. Its translation: CASSRTATNTGELFF.